One and the same sample provided the 10 T cell receptor beta chains below, sequenced in a study of T cells in Graves' hyperthyroidism and ophthalmopathy. Template material for amplifying TCR beta CDR3 regions consisted of RNA transcripts. Researchers ran a first-round RT-PCR on the TCR CDR3 using the HTBI primer set. TCRdb re-called the multiplex PCR reads with MiXCR, one entry per CDR3 protein. Of about 610,000 distinct CDR3 sequences in the sample, approximately 15% are singletons; the top ten hold over 3.5%. What was sequenced was blood. Receptor source: a woman aged 35 to 49 with Graves' ophthalmopathy.

This clonotype was counted many times. This chain links TRBV28 with TRBJ1-5; D remains unclear. This CDR3 comprises 13 residues. Germline V gives CDR1 MDHEN, CDR2 SYDVKM. V shed 3 bases and J shed 2 bases, with 5 bases lying between them. CDR3 sequence reads: CASSFLGNQPQHF. Here the CDR3 DNA reads TGTGCCAGCAGTTTCTTGGGCAATCAGCCCCAGCATTTT.

This clonotype was seen once. The V gene is TRBV24-1, the J gene TRBJ1-5; D gene unclear. The length of the CDR3 is 15 residues. With 5 bases removed from V and 1 base from J, the gap between germline ends came to 11 bases. Germline V gene sequence: CDR1 KGHDR, CDR2 SFDVKD. The CDR3 loop is CATSGAGRSNQPQHF. Here the CDR3 DNA reads TGTGCCACCAGTGGAGCGGGTAGGAGCAATCAGCCCCAGCATTTT.

This clonotype was seen many times. This rearrangement joins TRBV29-1 to TRBJ1-2, with D possibly being TRBD1 (5 bases). In germline, CDR1 is SQVTM, CDR2 ANQGSEA. The CDR3 spans 12 residues. Trimming left V 0 bases short and J 8 bases short, with 10 bases between. The CDR3 nucleotides are TGCAGCGTTGAAGATTCGGGGGAGGGCTACACCTTC. Translation: CSVEDSGEGYTF.

This clonotype was observed at least ten times. The genes are TRBV24-1 and TRBJ2-7; TRBD2 is a possible D gene (5 bases). CDR3 length equals 13 residues. The V end lost 6 bases, the J end lost 6 bases, and 14 bases lay between the germline ends. The germline V gene has CDR1 KGHDR and CDR2 SFDVKD. Written as DNA, the CDR3 is TGTGCCACCAGTCGCCCGGGGTTGAGCGAGCAGTACTTC. It is translated as CATSRPGLSEQYF.

The chain combines TRBV19 with TRBJ2-7; perhaps TRBD1 as D (6 bases). This CDR3 comprises 13 residues. Trimming shortened V by 10 bases and J by 0 bases, and 13 bases separated the two germline ends. Per the germline V gene, CDR1 is LNHDA and CDR2 is SQIVND (reference sequence). The CDR3 DNA sequence: TGTGCCACCTTGGACAGTAGCTCCTACGAGCAGTACTTC. Its translation is CATLDSSSYEQYF.

This clonotype showed up many times. The rearrangement uses TRBV10-3 and TRBJ1-5, with D maybe TRBD1 (5 bases). CDR3 length: 15 residues. Germline V gene sequence: CDR1 ENHRY, CDR2 SYGVKD. V was clipped by 4 bases and J by 0 bases, with 10 bases between them. CDR3 residues: CAISVGQGSNQPQHF. The CDR3 nucleotides read TGTGCCATCAGTGTAGGGCAGGGTAGCAATCAGCCCCAGCATTTT.

This clonotype was detected many times. This rearrangement joins TRBV9 to TRBJ2-1; 11 positions match TRBD1. The CDR3 is 15 residues long. Trimming at V came to 0 bases and at J to 7 bases, leaving 3 bases not matched to a gene. Looked up from germline, CDR1 is SGDLS and CDR2 is YYNGEE. The CDR3 is CASSVVGQGGNEQFF. The DNA of the CDR3 is TGTGCCAGCAGCGTAGTGGGACAGGGGGGAAATGAGCAGTTCTTC.

This clonotype was recorded at least ten times. The chain joins TRBV12-3 or TRBV12-4 to TRBJ1-1; maybe TRBD1 (6 bases). The CDR3 runs 15 residues. V was clipped by 7 bases and J by 4 bases, with 19 bases between them. The CDR3 coding sequence is TGTGCCAGCACCATAAACAGGGATTGGTCCACTGAAGCTTTCTTT. Translating gives CASTINRDWSTEAFF.

The chain links TRBV3-1 to TRBJ2-7; D ambiguous. Trimming cost V 1 base and J 5 bases, with 6 bases left between them. CDR1 is LGHDT and CDR2 is YNNKEL in the germline V gene (reference sequence). The CDR3 runs to 12 residues. The CDR3 is CASSQVIHEQYF. The CDR3 nucleotides read TGTGCCAGCAGCCAAGTGATCCACGAGCAGTACTTC.

This clonotype was observed many times. V and J are TRBV6-5 and TRBJ2-6; TRBD2 is a possible D gene (6 bases). Trimming shortened V by 7 bases and J by 0 bases, and 10 bases separated the two germline ends. The germline gives CDR1 MNHEY, CDR2 SVGAGI. The CDR3 spans 15 residues. CDR3 residues: CASNWDFSGANVLTF. The CDR3 coding sequence is TGTGCCAGCAATTGGGACTTCTCTGGGGCCAACGTCCTGACTTTC.